These T cell receptor beta chains were read from a single sample in a study of siplizumab effects on memory and regulatory T cells. Method: immunoSEQ multiplex PCR; TCRdb's copy keeps in-frame clones and lacks some. The data show 90,000 to 110,000 clones, just over 90% seen once. The sequenced sample was Tregs sorted from blood. All receptors derive from a human donor in good health. Both conserved end residues are part of each CDR3. The order of the fields is clone size, D gene, J gene, V gene, CDR3 protein, CDR3 DNA. D genes are given only for firm matches. Not every row has a clone size; where given, it reads once, few, many or a size class.

clone size: NA; D gene: NA; J gene: TRBJ1-2; V gene: TRBV6-5; CDR3 protein: CASNLAGNGYTF; CDR3 DNA: TGTGCCAGCAACCTCGCCGGGAATGGCTACACCTTC
clone size: NA; D gene: NA; J gene: TRBJ1-1; V gene: TRBV6-6; CDR3 protein: CASSSRVNTEAFF; CDR3 DNA: TGTGCCAGCAGTTCCCGGGTGAACACTGAAGCTTTCTTT
clone size: NA; D gene: NA; J gene: TRBJ2-6; V gene: TRBV18; CDR3 protein: CASSIRGSPLGANVLTF; CDR3 DNA: TGTGCCAGCTCAATTAGGGGCTCTCCCCTTGGGGCCAACGTCCTGACTTTC
clone size: NA; D gene: NA; J gene: TRBJ2-7; V gene: TRBV5-1; CDR3 protein: CASSPALWGAYEQYF; CDR3 DNA: TGCGCCAGCAGCCCGGCTTTATGGGGGGCCTACGAGCAGTACTTC
clone size: once; D gene: TRBD1; J gene: TRBJ2-7; V gene: TRBV7-9; CDR3 protein: CASSSRDRAVYEQYF; CDR3 DNA: TGTGCCAGCAGCTCCCGGGACAGGGCCGTTTACGAGCAGTACTTC
clone size: few; D gene: NA; J gene: TRBJ1-1; V gene: TRBV7-9; CDR3 protein: CASSFRLPSTEAFF; CDR3 DNA: TGTGCCAGCAGCTTTCGTCTGCCGTCGACTGAAGCTTTCTTT
clone size: few; D gene: NA; J gene: TRBJ1-5; V gene: TRBV2; CDR3 protein: CASSTEINQPQHF; CDR3 DNA: TGTGCCAGCAGTACAGAGATCAATCAGCCCCAGCATTTT
clone size: NA; D gene: NA; J gene: TRBJ1-5; V gene: TRBV2; CDR3 protein: CASSGPGGTDQPQHF; CDR3 DNA: TGTGCCAGCAGCGGGCCGGGAGGGACGGATCAGCCCCAGCATTTT
clone size: NA; D gene: NA; J gene: TRBJ1-1; V gene: TRBV27; CDR3 protein: CASSSYTTGSNTEAFF; CDR3 DNA: TGTGCCAGCAGTTCCTATACAACAGGTTCGAACACTGAAGCTTTCTTT
clone size: few; D gene: NA; J gene: TRBJ1-2; V gene: TRBV11-2; CDR3 protein: CASSLDQGVGTAGYGYTF; CDR3 DNA: TGTGCCAGCAGCTTAGATCAAGGGGTAGGGACCGCCGGGTATGGCTACACCTTC
clone size: NA; D gene: NA; J gene: TRBJ2-7; V gene: TRBV5-1; CDR3 protein: CASSWGRGQLGEQYF; CDR3 DNA: TGCGCCAGCAGCTGGGGCCGGGGTCAGTTAGGCGAGCAGTACTTC
clone size: once; D gene: NA; J gene: TRBJ2-6; V gene: TRBV2; CDR3 protein: CASSEAKPRGKYGANVLTF; CDR3 DNA: TGTGCCAGCAGTGAAGCCAAACCCCGGGGCAAATATGGGGCCAACGTCCTGACTTTC
clone size: NA; D gene: TRBD2; J gene: TRBJ2-7; V gene: TRBV18; CDR3 protein: CASSPGLAGDGYGQYF; CDR3 DNA: TGTGCCAGCTCACCCGGACTAGCGGGAGATGGTTACGGGCAGTACTTC
clone size: NA; D gene: NA; J gene: TRBJ2-1; V gene: TRBV9; CDR3 protein: CASSQGGGGYEQFF; CDR3 DNA: TGTGCCAGCAGCCAGGGGGGCGGTGGCTATGAGCAGTTCTTC
clone size: NA; D gene: TRBD2; J gene: TRBJ2-7; V gene: TRBV18; CDR3 protein: CASSPAPSGGNSYEQYF; CDR3 DNA: TGTGCCAGCTCACCAGCTCCCAGCGGGGGTAACTCCTACGAGCAGTACTTC
clone size: NA; D gene: NA; J gene: TRBJ1-1; V gene: TRBV5-1; CDR3 protein: CASSPRGDTEAFF; CDR3 DNA: TGCGCCAGCAGCCCGAGGGGGGACACTGAAGCTTTCTTT
clone size: NA; D gene: TRBD2; J gene: TRBJ2-1; V gene: TRBV10-2; CDR3 protein: CASRGSGIGNEQFF; CDR3 DNA: TGCGCCAGCAGGGGGAGCGGGATCGGGAATGAGCAGTTCTTC
clone size: NA; D gene: NA; J gene: TRBJ2-2; V gene: TRBV18; CDR3 protein: CASSPDRSNTGELFF; CDR3 DNA: TGTGCCAGCTCACCTGACAGATCCAACACCGGGGAGCTGTTTTTT
clone size: NA; D gene: NA; J gene: TRBJ1-5; V gene: TRBV27; CDR3 protein: CASRLGNQPQHF; CDR3 DNA: TGTGCCAGCAGGTTGGGAAATCAGCCCCAGCATTTT
clone size: NA; D gene: TRBD1; J gene: TRBJ2-1; V gene: TRBV4-1; CDR3 protein: CASSQAGTGGNEQFF; CDR3 DNA: TGCGCCAGCAGCCAAGCTGGGACAGGGGGCAATGAGCAGTTCTTC
clone size: NA; D gene: NA; J gene: TRBJ1-3; V gene: TRBV25-1; CDR3 protein: CASSPVGGWTIYF; CDR3 DNA: TGTGCCAGCAGCCCGGTGGGGGGGTGGACCATATATTTT
clone size: NA; D gene: TRBD2; J gene: TRBJ2-7; V gene: TRBV11-2; CDR3 protein: CASSLRAGPYEQYF; CDR3 DNA: TGTGCCAGCAGCCTCCGAGCGGGACCCTACGAGCAGTACTTC
clone size: NA; D gene: TRBD1; J gene: TRBJ2-3; V gene: TRBV19; CDR3 protein: CASSAAQGAPDTQYF; CDR3 DNA: TGTGCCAGTAGCGCGGCACAGGGGGCCCCAGATACGCAGTATTTT
clone size: NA; D gene: NA; J gene: TRBJ1-2; V gene: TRBV6-5; CDR3 protein: CASSSPVGGGYTF; CDR3 DNA: TGTGCCAGCAGTTCCCCCGTGGGGGGTGGCTACACCTTC
clone size: few; D gene: TRBD2; J gene: TRBJ2-1; V gene: TRBV4-1; CDR3 protein: CASTDGEAGGNNEQFF; CDR3 DNA: TGCGCCAGCACCGACGGAGAGGCGGGGGGGAACAATGAGCAGTTCTTC
clone size: NA; D gene: NA; J gene: TRBJ1-2; V gene: TRBV6-5; CDR3 protein: CASSRFREGGYTF; CDR3 DNA: TGTGCCAGCAGTAGGTTCAGGGAGGGGGGCTACACCTTC
clone size: NA; D gene: NA; J gene: TRBJ2-5; V gene: TRBV5-4; CDR3 protein: CASSLVSSPGETQYF; CDR3 DNA: TGTGCCAGCAGCTTGGTTTCGTCCCCCGGGGAGACCCAGTACTTC
clone size: NA; D gene: NA; J gene: TRBJ1-2; V gene: TRBV6-4; CDR3 protein: CASSPDMGYGYTF; CDR3 DNA: TGTGCCAGCAGCCCTGATATGGGCTATGGCTACACCTTC
clone size: NA; D gene: NA; J gene: TRBJ2-1; V gene: TRBV7-9; CDR3 protein: CASSSRGLDEQFF; CDR3 DNA: TGTGCCAGCAGCTCCCGGGGGTTGGATGAGCAGTTCTTC
clone size: NA; D gene: TRBD2; J gene: TRBJ2-5; V gene: TRBV10-3; CDR3 protein: CAISSGREPQEQYF; CDR3 DNA: TGTGCCATCTCCTCGGGGCGGGAGCCGCAGGAGCAGTACTTC
clone size: NA; D gene: TRBD1; J gene: TRBJ1-6; V gene: TRBV30; CDR3 protein: CAWTRGLNSPLHF; CDR3 DNA: TGTGCCTGGACCAGGGGGCTTAATTCACCCCTCCACTTT
clone size: NA; D gene: NA; J gene: TRBJ2-3; V gene: TRBV5-4; CDR3 protein: CASSLDSTDTQYF; CDR3 DNA: TGTGCCAGCAGCTTGGACAGTACAGATACGCAGTATTTT
clone size: NA; D gene: TRBD2; J gene: TRBJ2-3; V gene: TRBV6-6; CDR3 protein: CASSRASGGTDTQYF; CDR3 DNA: TGTGCCAGCAGTCGGGCTAGCGGGGGCACAGATACGCAGTATTTT
clone size: NA; D gene: NA; J gene: TRBJ1-5; V gene: TRBV6-5; CDR3 protein: CASSRKGYSNQPQHF; CDR3 DNA: TGTGCCAGCAGTCGGAAGGGATATAGCAATCAGCCCCAGCATTTT
clone size: NA; D gene: TRBD2; J gene: TRBJ2-3; V gene: TRBV7-2; CDR3 protein: CASSYSGIRTDTQYF; CDR3 DNA: TGTGCCAGCAGCTATAGCGGGATAAGGACAGATACGCAGTATTTT
clone size: NA; D gene: NA; J gene: TRBJ1-5; V gene: TRBV6-5; CDR3 protein: CASRLRRNQPQHF; CDR3 DNA: TGTGCCAGCAGACTTCGCCGAAATCAGCCCCAGCATTTT
clone size: once; D gene: TRBD1; J gene: TRBJ1-2; V gene: TRBV7-8; CDR3 protein: CASSLEDRAYGYTF; CDR3 DNA: TGTGCCAGCAGCTTAGAAGACAGGGCATATGGCTACACCTTC
clone size: NA; D gene: NA; J gene: TRBJ1-1; V gene: TRBV2; CDR3 protein: CASSGESRRAFF; CDR3 DNA: TGTGCCAGCAGTGGGGAGAGCCGTAGGGCTTTCTTT
clone size: NA; D gene: NA; J gene: TRBJ2-3; V gene: TRBV7-2; CDR3 protein: CASSPGASTDTQYF; CDR3 DNA: TGTGCCAGCAGCCCGGGGGCCTCCACAGATACGCAGTATTTT
clone size: NA; D gene: NA; J gene: TRBJ1-1; V gene: TRBV18; CDR3 protein: CASSVQQGFVNTEAFF; CDR3 DNA: TGTGCCAGCTCAGTTCAACAAGGGTTCGTGAACACTGAAGCTTTCTTT